Below are 30 T cell receptor beta chains sequenced from a single sample in a study of T-cell reconstitution after alpha-beta-depleted transplantation in children. The TCRbeta library incorporated unique molecular identifiers. A single record per CDR3 protein comes from TCRdb applying MiXCR to the PCR reads. The sample shows 700,000 or so distinct CDR3 sequences, around 13% of them seen only once. Sample: PBMCs, taken before TCRalphabeta/CD19-depleted stem cell transplant. These receptors were obtained from a girl aged 2-9 years with congenital amegakaryocytic thrombocytopenia, due to receive a stem cell transplant.

This clonotype was seen ten or more times. The CDR3 protein is CASSYPGGNTGELFF. The CDR3 DNA reads as TGTGCCAGCAGTTATCCGGGAGGGAACACCGGGGAGCTGTTTTTT. The chain employs TRBV6-5 and TRBJ2-2; TRBD2 matches 7 bases. The V segment lost 3 bases and the J segment 1 base; nucleotides outside the gene matches: 2. Germline CDR1 is MNHEY and CDR2 is SVGAGI. The CDR3 runs to 15 residues.

The chain couples TRBV6-5 to TRBJ2-7; 7 bases are shared with TRBD2. Germline CDR1 is MNHEY and CDR2 is SVGAGI. J was trimmed by 10 bases and V by 2 bases; bases with no gene match: 8. This CDR3 has 13 amino acids. CDR3: CASSYTSAGRQYF. The CDR3 bases are TGTGCCAGCAGTTACACCTCAGCGGGGCGCCAGTACTTC.

There are a few counts of this clonotype. The chain links TRBV30 to TRBJ2-3; D gene unclear. From germline, CDR1 is GTSNPN and CDR2 SVGIG (reference sequence). V lost 0 bases to trimming and J lost 10 bases, with 11 bases between them. The CDR3 length is 12 residues. The CDR3 spells CAWSVKLSAQYF. CDR3 sequence (DNA): TGTGCCTGGAGTGTTAAACTGAGCGCGCAGTATTTT.

The chain joins TRBV20-1 to TRBJ2-5, with D perhaps matching TRBD1 (6 bases). Trimming pared 0 bases from V and 1 base from J, leaving 21 bases between. The CDR3 length is 18 residues. Germline V CDR1 and CDR2: DFQATT, SNEGSKA (reference sequence). The CDR3 DNA follows: TGCAGTGCTAGAGACCCATCGCCGTCAGGGGTGTCCCAAGAGACCCAGTACTTC. Translation gives CSARDPSPSGVSQETQYF.

This chain uses TRBV29-1 with TRBJ2-3; D possibly corresponds to TRBD1 (6 bases). The CDR3 covers 14 residues. Germline CDR1 is SQVTM and CDR2 is ANQGSEA. V was pared by 5 bases and J by 4 bases, with 16 bases between. DNA of the CDR3: TGCAGCGTTTTCGAACAGGGAATGGCAGATACGCAGTATTTT. This codes for CSVFEQGMADTQYF.

The chain links TRBV20-1 to TRBJ2-1, with TRBD2 matching over 12 bases. Trimming removed 0 bases from V and 12 bases from J; junction bases left unmatched: 9. Looked up from germline, CDR1 is DFQATT and CDR2 is SNEGSKA (reference sequence). The CDR3 contains 15 residues. CDR3 sequence reads: CSARESSGRAIGQFF. The CDR3 DNA follows: TGCAGTGCTAGAGAGTCTAGCGGGAGGGCTATAGGGCAGTTCTTC.

This clonotype has ten or more counts. V usage is TRBV7-9 and J usage is TRBJ1-1; D is unclear. V lost 0 bases, J lost 2 bases, and 7 bases lay in between. CDR3 length: 14 residues. Germline assignment: CDR1 SEHNR and CDR2 FQNEAQ (reference sequence). CDR3 protein: CASSLAELNTEAFF. CDR3 in DNA: TGTGCCAGCAGCTTAGCTGAACTTAACACTGAAGCTTTCTTT.

The chain is built from TRBV20-1 and TRBJ2-1, with 10 bases lining up with TRBD2. The CDR3 covers 16 residues. V lost 0 bases to trimming and J lost 6 bases; unmatched junction nucleotides: 8. Germline V gene lookup returns CDR1 DFQATT and CDR2 SNEGSKA (reference sequence). CDR3 sequence: CSARDPLAGATNEQFF. The CDR3 DNA is TGCAGTGCTAGAGATCCCCTAGCGGGAGCTACCAATGAGCAGTTCTTC.

This clonotype appeared many times. The rearrangement uses TRBV4-1 and TRBJ2-5, with TRBD1 identical over 8 bases. The germline V gene encodes CDR1 MGHRA and CDR2 YSYEKL. The CDR3 totals 15 residues. The V segment lost 4 bases and the J segment 2 bases; nucleotides outside the gene matches: 6. The CDR3 nucleotides are TGCGCCAGCAGCCCCTGGACAGGGAGGCAAGAGACCCAGTACTTC. Translating gives CASSPWTGRQETQYF.

This sequence joins TRBV4-1 and TRBJ2-1; TRBD2 matches at 8 bases. V dropped 3 bases and J dropped 4; count of bases not matched to a gene: 11. Germline CDR1 reads MGHRA; CDR2 reads YSYEKL. CDR3 length: 17 residues. The chain's CDR3 is CASSHVLREAGYNEQFF. The CDR3 region has the DNA TGCGCCAGCAGCCACGTGTTGCGGGAGGCGGGTTACAATGAGCAGTTCTTC.

This clonotype has a count of ten or more. The genes are TRBV11-2 and TRBJ1-6; no clear D. V was cut by 1 base and J by 15 bases, with 10 bases left in between. CDR1 SGHAT and CDR2 FQNNGV come from the germline V gene. The CDR3 contains 12 residues. As DNA, the CDR3 is TGTGCCAGCAGCTTAGGGGGTTTGCTCCTCCACTTT. Amino acids: CASSLGGLLLHF. Full variable domain (outside the CDR3, taken from reference TRBV11-2 and TRBJ1-6): EAGVAQSPRYKIIEKRQSVAFWCNPISGHATLYWYQQILGQGPKLLIQFQNNGVVDDSQLPKDRFSAERLKGVDSTLKIQPAKLEDSAVYLCASSLGGLLLHFGNGTRLTVT.

There are many counts of this clonotype. The chain links TRBV20-1 to TRBJ2-1, with TRBD2 identical over 8 bases. This CDR3 contains 15 residues. The trim removed 0 bases at V and 7 bases at J, leaving 8 bases unmatched. CDR1 and CDR2 (germline): DFQATT, SNEGSKA (reference sequence). CDR3 in DNA: TGCAGTGCTAGAGATGGCGGAACGGGGGGGAATGAGCAGTTCTTC. As protein: CSARDGGTGGNEQFF.

A remark on this clonotype: A much larger clonotype is one base distant, so this may be a read error. The V and J genes are TRBV29-1 and TRBJ2-3, with 7 bases that match TRBD1. This CDR3 comprises 13 residues. Germline loops: CDR1 SQVTM, CDR2 ANQGSEA. Trimming took 6 bases from V and 7 from J; bases not matched to a gene: 10. This chain's CDR3 is CSVRDSPLNTQYF. In DNA form, the CDR3 reads TGCAGCGTCCGGGACAGCCCCCTAAATACGCAGTATTTT.

Remarks on this clonotype: A much bigger clone sits one base away, suggesting this may be a read error. The chain carries TRBV5-1 and TRBJ2-5, with 9 bases identical to TRBD2. This CDR3 is built from 15 residues. Germline V gene lookup returns CDR1 SGHRS and CDR2 YFSETQ. Here the CDR3 reads CTSSLTSGNQETQYF. The CDR3 DNA follows: TGCACCAGCAGCTTGACTAGCGGAAACCAAGAGACCCAGTACTTC.

The chain carries TRBV5-1 and TRBJ2-7; tentative D call: TRBD1 (5 bases). The CDR3 length is 15 residues. Deletions cut 1 base from V and 1 base from J, with 12 bases between. Germline V gene lookup returns CDR1 SGHRS and CDR2 YFSETQ. CDR3 loop: CASSLNEGVSYEQYF. The CDR3 DNA reads as TGCGCCAGCAGCTTGAATGAAGGGGTTTCCTACGAGCAGTACTTC.

This clonotype has just a few counts. This chain connects TRBV15 to TRBJ2-7, with 10 positions matching TRBD2. V shed 9 bases, J shed 6 bases, and the junction held 8 bases outside the gene matches. This CDR3 is built from 13 residues. CDR1 LNHNV and CDR2 YYDKDF come from the germline V gene (reference sequence). This CDR3 is CATRAGGLSEQYF. CDR3 in DNA: TGTGCCACAAGAGCGGGAGGGTTAAGCGAGCAGTACTTC.

This clonotype was detected many times. The CDR3 DNA sequence: TGCAGTGCTAGTTTGGGCGGAGTGGGCACAGATACGCAGTATTTT. This sequence encodes CSASLGGVGTDTQYF. The rearrangement joins TRBV20-1 to TRBJ2-3; D remains unclear. The CDR3 covers 15 residues. With 3 bases removed from V and 1 base from J, the gap between germline ends came to 14 bases. The germline V gene encodes CDR1 DFQATT and CDR2 SNEGSKA (reference sequence).

This clonotype was found a few times. Written as DNA, the CDR3 is TGTGCCAGCAGCTCCTCAGGGGGGGCAGGGAGTGCGACCCAGTACTTC. Its translation: CASSSSGGAGSATQYF. The chain is built from TRBV7-2 and TRBJ2-5; D could derive from TRBD1 or TRBD2 (7 bases each). There are 16 residues in the CDR3. V lost 4 bases, J lost 7 bases, and 22 bases lay in between. CDR1 SGHTA and CDR2 FQGNSA come from the germline V gene. Variable domain in full (rest from reference TRBV7-2 and TRBJ2-5): GAGVSQSPSNKVTEKGKDVELRCDPISGHTALYWYRQSLGQGLEFLIYFQGNSAPDKSGLPSDRFSAERTGGSVSTLTIQRTQQEDSAVYLCASSSSGGAGSATQYFGPGTRLLVL.

This clonotype has a count of ten or more. The CDR3 sequence: CASSQAGGTEAFF. The CDR3 bases are TGTGCCAGCAGCCAGGCGGGCGGCACTGAAGCTTTCTTT. The V gene is TRBV3-1, the J gene TRBJ1-1; D is undetermined. V was trimmed by 3 bases and J by 4 bases, leaving 9 bases between them. This CDR3 has 13 amino acids. The germline CDR1 and CDR2 sequences are LGHDT and YNNKEL (reference sequence).

At least ten counts were recorded for this clonotype. This chain links TRBV29-1 with TRBJ2-2, with D hard to call. CDR3 length: 12 amino acids. Germline-derived CDR1 and CDR2 are SQVTM and ANQGSEA. Trimming pared 3 bases from V and 0 bases from J, leaving 2 bases between. CDR3 DNA sequence: TGCAGCGTTGAGCCGAACACCGGGGAGCTGTTTTTT. This gives the protein CSVEPNTGELFF.

The chain employs TRBV15 and TRBJ1-1; TRBD1 is a possible D gene (5 bases). Deletions cut 3 bases from V and 4 bases from J, with 12 bases between. Germline CDR1 is LNHNV and CDR2 is YYDKDF (reference sequence). The CDR3 is 14 residues long. The CDR3 DNA sequence: TGTGCCACCAGCAGCACGTGGGGCGGCACTGAAGCTTTCTTT. Translation gives CATSSTWGGTEAFF.

Ten or more counts support this clonotype. The chain couples TRBV5-1 to TRBJ2-2; the D call may be TRBD1 or TRBD2 (5 bases each). The V end lost 4 bases, the J end lost 7 bases, and 14 bases lay between the germline ends. The germline CDR1 and CDR2 sequences are SGHRS and YFSETQ. This CDR3 is built from 14 residues. The CDR3 loop reads CASSRRDVVGELFF. The DNA of the CDR3 is TGCGCCAGCAGCCGCAGGGACGTCGTCGGGGAGCTGTTTTTT.

This rearrangement joins TRBV20-1 to TRBJ2-1, with D possibly matching TRBD2 (6 bases). There are 13 residues in the CDR3. The V end was cut by 5 bases, the J end by 2 bases, with 10 bases between. Germline V gives CDR1 DFQATT, CDR2 SNEGSKA (reference sequence). In nucleotides, the CDR3 is TGCAGTGCTTCCTGGGAGGCCTACAATGAGCAGTTCTTC. Translating it yields CSASWEAYNEQFF.

The J gene is TRBJ2-7, the V gene TRBV7-9; no clear D. CDR1 is SEHNR and CDR2 is FQNEAQ in the germline V gene (reference sequence). V lost 4 bases and J 5 bases, leaving 15 bases between the germline ends. The CDR3 extends over 14 amino acids. The CDR3 DNA sequence: TGTGCCAGCAGCTCACTCCGGGCTAGTCACGAGCAGTACTTC. Encoded protein: CASSSLRASHEQYF.

This clonotype has a handful of counts. The chain has TRBV10-3 and TRBJ2-3, with 7 bases that match TRBD2. V was clipped by 3 bases and J by 6 bases; unmatched bases: 3. CDR3 length: 13 amino acids. The germline gives CDR1 ENHRY, CDR2 SYGVKD. The CDR3 loop is CAISEGEGDTQYF. CDR3 coding DNA: TGTGCCATCAGTGAAGGGGAGGGGGATACGCAGTATTTT.

This clonotype was observed a few times. The J gene is TRBJ2-7, the V gene TRBV12-3 or TRBV12-4, with D maybe TRBD2 (6 bases). This CDR3 region has 13 residues. Between the trimmed V and J ends, which lost 5 bases and 5 bases, there was a span of 13 bases. CDR3 coding DNA: TGTGCCAGCAGTGGAGAGGGACTCCACGAGCAGTACTTC. As protein: CASSGEGLHEQYF.

The J gene is TRBJ1-5, the V gene TRBV28; the D is unclear. The V gene lost 7 bases and the J gene lost 1 base, with 14 bases spanning the gap. The CDR3 covers 15 residues. Germline CDR1 MDHEN, CDR2 SYDVKM. The CDR3 loop reads CASIPPVTSNQPQHF. The CDR3 bases are TGTGCCAGCATACCGCCGGTGACCAGCAATCAGCCCCAGCATTTT.

This clonotype was picked up many times. The genes are TRBV29-1 and TRBJ2-7; possibly TRBD2 for D (5 bases). The V gene lost 6 bases and the J gene lost 2 bases, with 14 bases spanning the gap. Germline V gene lookup returns CDR1 SQVTM and CDR2 ANQGSEA. The CDR3 sequence is 13 residues long. The chain's CDR3 is CSVRGLDAYEQYF. CDR3 in DNA: TGCAGCGTGAGAGGACTGGACGCCTACGAGCAGTACTTC.

This clonotype was counted at least ten times. The J gene is TRBJ2-5, the V gene TRBV6-5, with D possibly being TRBD2 (5 bases). The CDR3 is 15 residues long. Germline CDR1 reads MNHEY; CDR2 reads SVGAGI. Trimming left V 4 bases short and J 4 bases short, with 16 bases between. The CDR3 sequence is CASSLSGNGRETQYF. Here the CDR3 DNA reads TGTGCCAGCAGTTTAAGTGGGAATGGGAGAGAGACCCAGTACTTC.

This clonotype was detected ten times or more. This chain connects TRBV29-1 to TRBJ1-3; D is undetermined. The ends were cut back, 6 bases at V and 0 bases at J, with 9 bases in the middle. CDR1 is SQVTM and CDR2 is ANQGSEA in the germline V gene. CDR3 length: 13 amino acids. This CDR3 is CSVTALSGNTIYF. DNA of the CDR3: TGCAGCGTCACCGCCCTCTCTGGAAACACCATATATTTT. The full variable domain, in which reference TRBV29-1 and TRBJ1-3 provide the parts outside the CDR3, is SAVISQKPSRDICQRGTSLTIQCQVDSQVTMMFWYRQQPGQSLTLIATANQGSEATYESGFVIDKFPISRPNLTFSTLTVSNMSPEDSSIYLCSVTALSGNTIYFGEGSWLTVV.